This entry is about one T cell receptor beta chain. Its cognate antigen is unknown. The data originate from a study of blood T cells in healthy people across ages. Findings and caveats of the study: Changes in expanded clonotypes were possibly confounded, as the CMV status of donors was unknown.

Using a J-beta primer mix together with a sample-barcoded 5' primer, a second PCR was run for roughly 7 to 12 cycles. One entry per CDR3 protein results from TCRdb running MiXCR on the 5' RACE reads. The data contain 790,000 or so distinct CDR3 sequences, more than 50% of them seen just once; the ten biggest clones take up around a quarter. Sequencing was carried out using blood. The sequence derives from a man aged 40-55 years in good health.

The CDR3 here is CASVDSGQPQHF. The DNA for the CDR3 is TGCGCCAGTGTGGATTCCGGCCAGCCCCAGCATTTT. The chain combines TRBV4-3 with TRBJ1-5; D gene ambiguous. V lost 9 bases and J 7 bases, leaving 13 bases between the germline ends. CDR1 and CDR2 (germline): LGHNA, YSLEER. The CDR3 has 12 amino acids.